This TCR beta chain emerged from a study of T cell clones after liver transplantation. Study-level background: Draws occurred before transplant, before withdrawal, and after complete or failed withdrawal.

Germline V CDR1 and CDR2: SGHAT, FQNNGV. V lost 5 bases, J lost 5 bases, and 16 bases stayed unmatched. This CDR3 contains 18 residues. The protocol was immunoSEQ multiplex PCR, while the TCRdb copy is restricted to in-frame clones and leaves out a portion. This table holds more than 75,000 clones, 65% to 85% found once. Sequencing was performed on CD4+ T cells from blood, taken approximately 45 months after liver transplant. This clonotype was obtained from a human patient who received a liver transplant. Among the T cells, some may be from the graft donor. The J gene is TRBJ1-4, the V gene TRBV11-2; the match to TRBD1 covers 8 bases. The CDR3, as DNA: TGTGCCAGCAGCGCGCTAACAGGGGGAACGTCTGGGAATGAAAAACTGTTTTTT. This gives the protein CASSALTGGTSGNEKLFF.